The following is a T cell receptor (beta chain) sequence with its context. Its antigen is still unknown. Germline CDR1 is SEHNR and CDR2 is FQNEAQ (reference sequence). Trimming stripped 0 bases from V and 6 bases from J, with 12 bases between. The CDR3 spans 14 residues. This entry comes from a study of cytomegalovirus exposure and HLA in healthy donors. Study context: Per a later analysis, the roughly 670 first-cohort and some 110 validation repertoires shared one platform. General study points: Among TCR sequences, most were rare, though some public TCRs appeared in many donors. It was confirmed in vitro that a few of the CMV-associated chains were specific for CMV antigens. The investigators catalogued 150 to 200 TCR beta chains as cytomegalovirus-associated.

Clones were sequenced by immunoSEQ multiplex PCR, and TCRdb holds only the in-frame ones, with some missing. The sample has approximately 59,000 clones; over 90% are singletons. Sequenced input: PBMCs. The source of this sequence is a man between 18 and 29 years old in good health and CMV-seropositive. V gene TRBV7-9 combines with J gene TRBJ2-7; D possibly corresponds to TRBD1 (6 bases). CDR3: CASSLAGRGGEQYF. DNA for the CDR3: TGTGCCAGCAGCTTAGCGGGCAGGGGCGGCGAGCAGTACTTC.